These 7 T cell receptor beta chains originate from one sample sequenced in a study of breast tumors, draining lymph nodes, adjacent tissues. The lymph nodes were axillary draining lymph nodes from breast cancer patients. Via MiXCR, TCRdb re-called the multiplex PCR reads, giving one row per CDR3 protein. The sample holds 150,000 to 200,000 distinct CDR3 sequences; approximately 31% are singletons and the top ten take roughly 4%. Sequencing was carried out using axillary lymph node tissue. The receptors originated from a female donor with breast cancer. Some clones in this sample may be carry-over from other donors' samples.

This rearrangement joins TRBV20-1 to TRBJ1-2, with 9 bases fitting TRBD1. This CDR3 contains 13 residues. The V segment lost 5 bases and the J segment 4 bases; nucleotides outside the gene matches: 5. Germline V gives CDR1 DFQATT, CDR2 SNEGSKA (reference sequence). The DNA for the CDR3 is TGCAGTGCTGACAGGGGGGGATCCTATGGCTACACCTTC. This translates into CSADRGGSYGYTF.

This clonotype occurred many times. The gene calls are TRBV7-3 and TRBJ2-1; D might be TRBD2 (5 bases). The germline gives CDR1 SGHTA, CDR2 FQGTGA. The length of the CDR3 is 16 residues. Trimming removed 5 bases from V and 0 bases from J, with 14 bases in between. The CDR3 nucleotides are TGTGCCAGCAGCCCCGGTCCGGGAAGCTCCTACAATGAGCAGTTCTTC. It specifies CASSPGPGSSYNEQFF. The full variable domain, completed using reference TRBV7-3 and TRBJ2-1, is GAGVSQTPSNKVTEKGKYVELRCDPISGHTALYWYRQSLGQGPEFLIYFQGTGAADDSGLPNDRFFAVRPEGSVSTLKIQRTERGDSAVYLCASSPGPGSSYNEQFFGPGTRLTVL.

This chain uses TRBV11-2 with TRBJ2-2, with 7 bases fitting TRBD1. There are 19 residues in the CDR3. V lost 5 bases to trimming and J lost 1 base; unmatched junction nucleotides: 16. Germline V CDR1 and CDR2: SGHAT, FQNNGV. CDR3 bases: TGTGCCAGCAGCCCCAATCCGGGACGACCAGGGGGGAACACCGGGGAGCTGTTTTTT. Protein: CASSPNPGRPGGNTGELFF.

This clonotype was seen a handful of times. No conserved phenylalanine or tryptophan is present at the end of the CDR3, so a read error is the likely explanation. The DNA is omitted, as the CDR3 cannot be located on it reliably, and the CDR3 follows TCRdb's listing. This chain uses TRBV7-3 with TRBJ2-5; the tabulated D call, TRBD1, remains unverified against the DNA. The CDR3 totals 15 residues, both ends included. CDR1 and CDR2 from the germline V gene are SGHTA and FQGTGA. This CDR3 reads CASSLSGGTQETQHI.

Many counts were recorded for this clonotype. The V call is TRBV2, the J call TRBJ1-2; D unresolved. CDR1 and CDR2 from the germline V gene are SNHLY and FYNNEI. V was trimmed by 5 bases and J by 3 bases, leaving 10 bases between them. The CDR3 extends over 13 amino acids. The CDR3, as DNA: TGTGCCAGCAGTTCCCCCGGAGACTATGGCTACACCTTC. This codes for CASSSPGDYGYTF. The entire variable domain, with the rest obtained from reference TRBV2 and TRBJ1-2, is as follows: EPEVTQTPSHQVTQMGQEVILRCVPISNHLYFYWYRQILGQKVEFLVSFYNNEISEKSEIFDDQFSVERPDGSNFTLKIRSTKLEDSAMYFCASSSPGDYGYTFGSGTRLTVV.

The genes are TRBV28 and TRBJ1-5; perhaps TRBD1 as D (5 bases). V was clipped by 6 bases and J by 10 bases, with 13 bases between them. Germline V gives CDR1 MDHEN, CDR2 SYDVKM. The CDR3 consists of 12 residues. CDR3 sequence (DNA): TGTGCCAGCAGCAATCAGGGCAAACCCCAGCATTTT. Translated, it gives CASSNQGKPQHF. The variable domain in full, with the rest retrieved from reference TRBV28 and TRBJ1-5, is DVKVTQSSRYLVKRTGEKVFLECVQDMDHENMFWYRQDPGLGLRLIYFSYDVKMKEKGDIPEGYSVSREKKERFSLILESASTNQTSMYLCASSNQGKPQHFGDGTRLSIL.

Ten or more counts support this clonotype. The CDR3 reads CSARGGRSQPQHF. CDR3 in DNA: TGCAGTGCTAGAGGGGGCCGTTCCCAGCCCCAGCATTTT. V is TRBV20-1 and J is TRBJ1-5, with D possibly TRBD1 on 5 matching bases. The germline V and J ends were trimmed by 1 base and 7 bases, with 11 bases remaining between them. The CDR3 contains 13 residues. CDR1 and CDR2 from the germline V gene are DFQATT and SNEGSKA (reference sequence).